A single sample gave rise to the 25 T cell receptor beta chains below, sequenced in a study of identical twins. Via MiXCR, TCRdb re-called the 5' RACE reads, giving one row per CDR3 protein. The table records approximately 680,000 distinct CDR3 sequences, 7.1% of them present only once. In addition, the sample was reused for a study of yellow fever vaccine responses in identical twins.

The sequenced material came from PBMCs. All receptors derive from a woman between 18 and 29 years old in good health.

This clonotype showed up many times. This chain uses TRBV28 with TRBJ1-2; 9 positions agree with TRBD1. CDR3 length: 18 amino acids. Looked up from germline, CDR1 is MDHEN and CDR2 is SYDVKM. After removal of 6 bases from V and 7 bases from J, the junction contained 21 bases not matched to a gene. The chain's CDR3 is CASRGAQPGQGILGGYTF. CDR3 sequence (DNA): TGTGCCAGCAGGGGGGCTCAACCGGGACAGGGAATCCTAGGTGGCTACACCTTC.

The sample holds a few counts of this clonotype. The rearrangement links TRBV19 to TRBJ2-5; unclear D gene. Trimming removed 0 bases from V and 1 base from J, with 6 bases in between. This CDR3 spans 14 amino acids. Germline assignment: CDR1 LNHDA and CDR2 SQIVND (reference sequence). Written as DNA, the CDR3 is TGTGCCAGTAGTATAGATGGCCTCCAAGAGACCCAGTACTTC. Amino acid sequence: CASSIDGLQETQYF. Drawing the rest from reference TRBV19 and TRBJ2-5, the complete variable domain is DGGITQSPKYLFRKEGQNVTLSCEQNLNHDAMYWYRQDPGQGLRLIYYSQIVNDFQKGDIAEGYSVSREKKESFPLTVTSAQKNPTAFYLCASSIDGLQETQYFGPGTRLLVL.

This clonotype came up a few times. V is TRBV5-5 and J is TRBJ2-1; D gene ambiguous. CDR3 length: 15 amino acids. The V gene lost 1 base and the J gene lost 2 bases, with 10 bases spanning the gap. Germline V gives CDR1 SGHKS, CDR2 YYEKEE (reference sequence). CDR3 nucleotides: TGTGCCAGCAGCTTGATCAGCTTAGCCTACAATGAGCAGTTCTTC. This gives the protein CASSLISLAYNEQFF.

This clonotype was detected ten times or more. The chain employs TRBV2 and TRBJ2-3; 16 bases agree with TRBD2. V lost 3 bases to trimming and J lost 1 base; unmatched junction nucleotides: 7. There are 19 residues in the CDR3. The V gene's germline CDR1 is SNHLY and CDR2 FYNNEI. Here the CDR3 reads CASSDRGTSGRVGTDTQYF. For the CDR3, the DNA is TGTGCCAGCAGTGACAGGGGGACTAGCGGGAGGGTTGGCACAGATACGCAGTATTTT. Together with reference TRBV2 and TRBJ2-3, the CDR3 gives the full variable domain: EPEVTQTPSHQVTQMGQEVILRCVPISNHLYFYWYRQILGQKVEFLVSFYNNEISEKSEIFDDQFSVERPDGSNFTLKIRSTKLEDSAMYFCASSDRGTSGRVGTDTQYFGPGTRLTVL.

The table lists this clonotype with many counts. This sequence joins TRBV29-1 and TRBJ2-4, with unresolved D. V dropped 5 bases and J dropped 8 bases, with 13 bases sitting between them. Germline V gene sequence: CDR1 SQVTM, CDR2 ANQGSEA. The CDR3 totals 12 residues. The CDR3 loop reads CSVRTVGDIQYF. DNA for the CDR3: TGCAGCGTTAGGACCGTTGGGGACATTCAGTACTTC.

This clonotype was observed at least ten times. This chain uses TRBV12-3 or TRBV12-4 with TRBJ2-1; D perhaps matches TRBD2 (5 bases). V gave up 5 bases and J gave up 8 bases, with 10 bases separating them. This CDR3 is built from 12 residues. DNA of the CDR3: TGTGCCAGCAGTGCCGGGAACCATGAGCAGTTCTTC. This translates into CASSAGNHEQFF.

This clonotype was seen many times. The V gene is TRBV12-3 or TRBV12-4, the J gene TRBJ1-5; D uncertain. The CDR3 has 12 residues. The V and J ends lost 6 bases and 9 bases respectively, with 12 bases between them. CDR3 nucleotides: TGTGCCAGCAGACGGGCCCTGGGGCCCCAGCATTTT. The encoded protein is CASRRALGPQHF.

This clonotype showed up many times. This chain links TRBV20-1 with TRBJ2-1, with D perhaps given as TRBD1 or TRBD2 (5 bases each). Trimming stripped 5 bases from V and 8 bases from J, with 22 bases between. The germline V gene has CDR1 DFQATT and CDR2 SNEGSKA (reference sequence). The CDR3 extends over 15 amino acids. CDR3 protein: CSAPLFPGRYYEQFF. The DNA of the CDR3 is TGCAGTGCTCCCCTTTTTCCGGGGCGTTATTATGAGCAGTTCTTC.

This chain links TRBV24-1 with TRBJ1-1; no clear D. Trimming stripped 7 bases from V and 8 bases from J, with 16 bases between. In germline, CDR1 is KGHDR, CDR2 SFDVKD. The CDR3 spans 13 residues. CDR3 DNA sequence: TGTGCCACCAGCTCGGACCTTGGGAGGGAAGCTTTCTTT. It encodes CATSSDLGREAFF.

This clonotype was counted a few times. The CDR3 reads CASSPTTGTGGRGETQYF. The CDR3 region has the DNA TGTGCCAGCTCCCCTACCACTGGGACAGGGGGCCGAGGGGAGACCCAGTACTTC. This chain uses TRBV4-2 with TRBJ2-5; 12 bases are shared with TRBD1. The V segment lost 8 bases and the J segment 5 bases; nucleotides outside the gene matches: 18. The CDR3 sequence is 18 residues long. Per germline, CDR1 LGHNA and CDR2 YNFKEQ.

This clonotype was picked up a small number of times. The chain has TRBV24-1 and TRBJ2-3, with D unclear. Looked up from germline, CDR1 is KGHDR and CDR2 is SFDVKD. The CDR3 is 14 residues long. Trimming shortened V by 4 bases and J by 9 bases, and 16 bases separated the two germline ends. CDR3 sequence (DNA): TGTGCCACCAGTGAGGATCGCGTCTCCCAGACGCAGTATTTT. Translating gives CATSEDRVSQTQYF.

The chain combines TRBV24-1 with TRBJ1-1, with D unresolved. Germline assignment: CDR1 KGHDR and CDR2 SFDVKD. The CDR3 length is 13 residues. Between the trimmed V and J ends, which lost 7 bases and 1 base, there was a span of 9 bases. CDR3 DNA sequence: TGTGCCACCAGGAGCCCAGCGAACACTGAAGCTTTCTTT. This codes for CATRSPANTEAFF.

The V call is TRBV28, the J call TRBJ2-6; 7 nucleotides agree with TRBD1. The trim removed 6 bases at V and 2 bases at J, leaving 4 bases unmatched. The CDR3 runs to 15 residues. CDR1 is MDHEN, CDR2 SYDVKM, per germline. CDR3 nucleotides: TGTGCCAGCAGGGACCAGGGGGCTGGGGCCAACGTCCTGACTTTC. This codes for CASRDQGAGANVLTF.

The CDR3 loop reads CASSFGQAVNSPLHF. The CDR3 region has the DNA TGCGCCAGCAGCTTCGGACAGGCTGTGAATTCACCCCTCCACTTT. The V and J genes are TRBV5-1 and TRBJ1-6; 7 bases agree with TRBD1. V dropped 2 bases and J dropped 7; count of bases not matched to a gene: 6. CDR1 is SGHRS and CDR2 is YFSETQ in the germline V gene. The CDR3 covers 15 residues.

This CDR3 reads CASSLGPRGGYTF. For the CDR3, the DNA is TGTGCCAGCAGTTTAGGCCCCAGGGGCGGCTACACCTTC. The V call is TRBV12-3 or TRBV12-4, the J call TRBJ1-2; a possible D gene is TRBD1 (6 bases). Trimming took 1 base from V and 8 from J, leaving 11 bases between them. This CDR3 region has 13 residues.

This clonotype was detected only a few times. V and J are TRBV5-1 and TRBJ2-7; 8 bases agree with TRBD1. Germline V lookup: CDR1 SGHRS, CDR2 YFSETQ. This CDR3 contains 14 residues. Trimming cost V 4 bases and J 2 bases; bases outside gene matches: 5. CDR3: CASSLTTGAYEQYF. CDR3 coding DNA: TGCGCCAGCAGCCTCACGACAGGGGCCTACGAGCAGTACTTC. The whole variable domain, filled in from reference TRBV5-1 and TRBJ2-7, reads KAGVTQTPRYLIKTRGQQVTLSCSPISGHRSVSWYQQTPGQGLQFLFEYFSETQRNKGNFPGRFSGRQFSNSRSEMNVSTLELGDSALYLCASSLTTGAYEQYFGPGTRLTVT.

This clonotype came up many times. The chain joins TRBV7-9 to TRBJ2-1; D remains unclear. CDR3 length equals 12 residues. Per the germline V gene, CDR1 is SEHNR and CDR2 is FQNEAQ (reference sequence). With 1 base removed from V and 5 bases from J, the gap between germline ends came to 3 bases. CDR3 in amino acids: CASSLVHNEQFF. The CDR3 DNA sequence: TGTGCCAGCAGCTTAGTACACAATGAGCAGTTCTTC.

The chain is built from TRBV20-1 and TRBJ2-7, with a weak D call TRBD2 (6 bases). The CDR3 spans 14 residues. The ends were cut back, 2 bases at V and 2 bases at J, with 13 bases in the middle. Germline loops: CDR1 DFQATT, CDR2 SNEGSKA (reference sequence). DNA for the CDR3: TGCAGTGCTAGAAGGCGGGACGGAACCTACGAGCAGTACTTC. It specifies CSARRRDGTYEQYF.

This clonotype occurred many times. The chain carries TRBV12-3 or TRBV12-4 and TRBJ2-7, with D perhaps TRBD2 (5 bases). Trimming pared 5 bases from V and 4 bases from J, leaving 6 bases between. This CDR3 has 11 amino acids. CDR3 in DNA: TGTGCCAGCAGTCCGGGGTACGAGCAGTACTTC. This gives the protein CASSPGYEQYF.

The gene calls are TRBV12-3 or TRBV12-4 and TRBJ2-2; D possibly corresponds to TRBD2 (6 bases). This CDR3 has 15 amino acids. Trimming shortened V by 8 bases and J by 1 base, and 14 bases separated the two germline ends. CDR3 coding DNA: TGTGCCAGCCCCGGGAGCGGCCAGAACACCGGGGAGCTGTTTTTT. Residues: CASPGSGQNTGELFF.

This clonotype came up many times. This chain links TRBV7-9 with TRBJ2-3; D is uncertain. The V gene's germline CDR1 is SEHNR and CDR2 FQNEAQ (reference sequence). The CDR3 loop spans 10 amino acids. With 7 bases removed from V and 4 bases from J, the gap between germline ends came to 3 bases. The CDR3 DNA reads TGTGCCAGCATAGCAGATACGCAGTATTTT. It is translated as CASIADTQYF.

The chain couples TRBV28 to TRBJ2-2; 15 nucleotides align to TRBD2. Germline lookup yields CDR1 MDHEN and CDR2 SYDVKM. The CDR3 contains 18 residues. The junction had 10 bases not matched to a gene; V was cut back by 6 bases and J by 5 bases. CDR3 bases: TGTGCCAGCAGCCCCGGGACTAGCGGGAGGTGGCGGACCGGGGAGCTGTTTTTT. As protein: CASSPGTSGRWRTGELFF. Variable domain in full (rest from reference TRBV28 and TRBJ2-2): DVKVTQSSRYLVKRTGEKVFLECVQDMDHENMFWYRQDPGLGLRLIYFSYDVKMKEKGDIPEGYSVSREKKERFSLILESASTNQTSMYLCASSPGTSGRWRTGELFFGEGSRLTVL.

The V and J genes are TRBV18 and TRBJ2-7; perhaps TRBD2 as D (6 bases). This CDR3 comprises 16 residues. The ends were cut back, 5 bases at V and 4 bases at J, with 21 bases in the middle. Germline V gives CDR1 KGHSH, CDR2 LQKENI. Here the CDR3 DNA reads TGTGCCAGCTCATCCTTACGGACGGGTGGGGGGTACGAGCAGTACTTC. This codes for CASSSLRTGGGYEQYF.

This clonotype was picked up many times. V gene TRBV2 combines with J gene TRBJ2-2; no firm D call. This CDR3 comprises 15 residues. The germline V gene encodes CDR1 SNHLY and CDR2 FYNNEI. Trimming removed 4 bases at V and 1 base at J, with 10 bases between. In DNA form, the CDR3 reads TGTGCCAGCAGTGCCGAGAGAAGGAACACCGGGGAGCTGTTTTTT. The encoded protein is CASSAERRNTGELFF.

This clonotype was detected only a few times. This chain joins TRBV20-1 and TRBJ2-3; D gene ambiguous. This CDR3 region has 16 residues. V lost 6 bases to trimming and J lost 3 bases, with 22 bases between them. Germline CDR1 reads DFQATT; CDR2 reads SNEGSKA (reference sequence). CDR3 sequence (DNA): TGCAGTGCCAGAATACTGGCAGCCGATGCAACAGATACGCAGTATTTT. Protein sequence: CSARILAADATDTQYF.